This T cell receptor (beta chain) was sequenced for a study of CD8+ T cells in alopecia areata. Study-level background: Each recipient was a 7-10-week-old female C3H/HeJ mouse given skin from an approximately 6-13-month-old C3H/HeJ donor with spontaneous alopecia. Broader study findings: Compared with normal scalp, lesional scalp had higher clonality and more expanded CD8+ clones. Scalp sample sequencing also detects resident alphabeta T cells of normal skin.

The CDR3 has 13 residues. Germline V gives CDR1 NSHNY, CDR2 SYGAGN. V was clipped by 5 bases and J by 3 bases; unmatched bases: 2. This clone has only a few counts. Its antigen is undetermined. Gene labels here are mouse ones. The read comes to an end 4 residues before the CDR3 does, leaving the germline J gene to fill in the end. cDNA serving as the sequencing template came from extracted, reverse transcribed RNA. Only in-frame clones appear in the TCRdb table, and some are missing; sequencing was by immunoSEQ multiplex PCR. Listed here are around 290,000 clones without any singletons, the top ten holding roughly 1.2%. It was with CD4, CD8alpha, NKG2D, NKG2ACE and other markers that pooled cutaneous lymph node cells were sorted.

The sequencing sample was made of CD4+ T cells sorted from a lymph node. The receptor was isolated from a C3H/HeJ mouse with alopecia areata. Mouse MHC haplotype: H2-k. This sequence joins TRBV13-1 and TRBJ2-4; 8 bases agree with TRBD1. CDR3 DNA (partial): TGTGCCAGCAGGGACAGGGAACAAAAC. Amino acids: CASRDREQN. The full CDR3 protein is CASRDREQNTLYF.